Shown below are 23 T cell receptor beta chains from a single sample sequenced in a study of CD8 T cells in ankylosing spondylitis. TCRdb re-derived calls from the 5' RACE reads in MiXCR, one entry per CDR3 protein. The data contain under 150,000 distinct CDR3 sequences, 15% to 20% of them seen just once; the ten biggest clones take up 30% to 35%. Findings and limits, study-wide: Several highly homologous variants made up a TCR beta motif that seemed to typify ankylosing spondylitis blood.

For these TCRs, the target antigens are not known. Sequenced: blood, either unsorted or a sorted T cell fraction (not recorded which). These receptors originate from a male donor with ankylosing spondylitis.

The CDR3 spells CASSLGGLAMNEQFF. CDR3 DNA sequence: TGTGCCAGCAGCTTAGGGGGACTAGCGATGAATGAGCAGTTCTTC. This sequence joins TRBV7-2 and TRBJ2-1, with 10 bases lining up with TRBD2. Trimming removed 1 base from V and 7 bases from J; junction bases left unmatched: 4. The CDR3 consists of 15 residues. Germline assignment: CDR1 SGHTA and CDR2 FQGNSA. Full variable domain (outside the CDR3, taken from reference TRBV7-2 and TRBJ2-1): GAGVSQSPSNKVTEKGKDVELRCDPISGHTALYWYRQSLGQGLEFLIYFQGNSAPDKSGLPSDRFSAERTGGSVSTLTIQRTQQEDSAVYLCASSLGGLAMNEQFFGPGTRLTVL.

In its sample, this clonotype was seen a few times. The chain joins TRBV7-9 to TRBJ2-1; D uncertain. The CDR3 runs 12 residues. Trimming removed 5 bases at V and 8 bases at J, with 10 bases between. Per the germline V gene, CDR1 is SEHNR and CDR2 is FQNEAQ (reference sequence). The DNA for the CDR3 is TGTGCCAGCAGCAAAGTTGGGCATGAGCAGTTCTTC. It translates to CASSKVGHEQFF.

The chain is built from TRBV7-9 and TRBJ2-3; D uncertain. Germline loops: CDR1 SEHNR, CDR2 FQNEAQ (reference sequence). The CDR3 contains 15 residues. V shed 1 base and J shed 9 bases, with 17 bases lying between them. The CDR3 protein is CASSLVLTAQITQYF. The CDR3, as DNA: TGTGCCAGCAGCTTAGTGCTCACTGCACAGATAACGCAGTATTTT.

This CDR3 reads CASTGQGDSGNTIYF. Written as DNA, the CDR3 is TGCGCCAGCACGGGACAGGGGGACTCTGGAAACACCATATATTTT. The chain recombines TRBV5-1 with TRBJ1-3, with TRBD1 matching 11 bases. Trimming cost V 6 bases and J 0 bases; bases outside gene matches: 2. Germline CDR1 SGHRS, CDR2 YFSETQ. The CDR3 totals 15 residues.

The CDR3: CASSEASGAAYEQFF. The CDR3 DNA reads TGTGCCAGCAGCGAAGCTAGCGGAGCCGCTTATGAGCAGTTCTTC. The chain recombines TRBV13 with TRBJ2-1, with 7 bases that match TRBD2. The CDR3 totals 15 residues. Germline lookup yields CDR1 PRHDT and CDR2 FYEKMQ (reference sequence). The V and J ends lost 5 bases and 8 bases, in that order; junction bases with no gene match: 12.

This clonotype was recorded only once. Relative to the germline gene, one junction end is altered; a read error may explain this. The J gene is TRBJ2-2, the V gene TRBV5-1; TRBD2 matches at 9 bases. Germline values: CDR1 SGHRS, CDR2 YFSETQ. The CDR3 length is 22 residues. In nucleotides, the CDR3 is TGCACCAGCAGCGGGAAGATCGGGGTGGCTAGCGGGACACTCCTAAACACCGGGGAGCTGTTTTTT. Translation gives CTSSGKIGVASGTLLNTGELFF. Supplemented by reference TRBV5-1 and TRBJ2-2, the full variable domain reads KAGVTQTPRYLIKTRGQQVTLSCSPISGHRSVSWYQQTPGQGLQFLFEYFSETQRNKGNFPGRFSGRQFSNSRSEMNVSTLELGDSALYLCTSSGKIGVASGTLLNTGELFFGEGSRLTVL.

This clonotype turned up a few times. The chain couples TRBV12-3 or TRBV12-4 to TRBJ1-5; D gene uncertain. The V and J ends lost 5 bases and 7 bases respectively, with 12 bases between them. CDR3 length equals 13 residues. The CDR3 spells CASSPYLGQPQHF. CDR3 sequence (DNA): TGTGCCAGCAGTCCCTATCTGGGCCAGCCCCAGCATTTT.

The chain recombines TRBV20-1 with TRBJ2-2, with 9 bases lining up with TRBD2. V shed 4 bases and J 8 bases; nucleotides not matched to a gene: 17. The CDR3 loop spans 17 amino acids. CDR1 and CDR2 from the germline V gene are DFQATT and SNEGSKA (reference sequence). The CDR3 is CSAKKKRAGGPTGELFF. DNA for the CDR3: TGCAGTGCTAAAAAGAAGAGGGCGGGAGGGCCGACGGGGGAGCTGTTTTTT.

This clonotype was seen a single time. This rearrangement joins TRBV27 to TRBJ2-7; the D call may be TRBD1 or TRBD2 (5 bases each). The CDR3 contains 16 residues. The germline V and J ends were trimmed by 5 bases and 2 bases, with 19 bases remaining between them. Germline loops: CDR1 MNHEY, CDR2 SMNVEV (reference sequence). This CDR3 is CASSPPRDLGPYEQYF. The CDR3 coding sequence is TGTGCCAGCAGTCCCCCGAGGGACCTAGGACCCTACGAGCAGTACTTC.

This chain connects TRBV7-6 to TRBJ2-1; 9 bases are shared with TRBD2. Trimming took 3 bases from V and 6 from J; bases not matched to a gene: 9. The length of the CDR3 is 16 residues. CDR1 and CDR2 (germline): SGHVS, FNYEAQ. CDR3 nucleotide sequence: TGTGCCAGCAGCTTCGGAGGACTAGCGAAGGTCAATGAGCAGTTCTTC. Translating gives CASSFGGLAKVNEQFF.

The count of this clonotype is one. J is TRBJ2-7 and V is TRBV28; D gene ambiguous. With 3 bases removed from V and 4 bases from J, the gap between germline ends came to 13 bases. CDR3 length: 14 amino acids. Germline CDR1 and CDR2: MDHEN and SYDVKM. CDR3: CASSFNLGQYEQYF. For the CDR3, the DNA is TGTGCCAGCAGTTTCAATCTAGGTCAGTACGAGCAGTACTTC.

J is TRBJ2-1 and V is TRBV14; 8 bases fit TRBD2. CDR3 length equals 16 residues. With 5 bases clipped from V and 9 bases from J, the junction kept 15 bases outside the gene matches. Germline values: CDR1 SGHDN, CDR2 FVKESK. The CDR3 DNA sequence: TGTGCCAGCAGCAAGGGGCCGGGAGGGCCAACTGGTGAGCAGTTCTTC. Residues: CASSKGPGGPTGEQFF. Full variable domain (missing parts from reference TRBV14 and TRBJ2-1): EAGVTQFPSHSVIEKGQTVTLRCDPISGHDNLYWYRRVMGKEIKFLLHFVKESKQDESGMPNNRFLAERTGGTYSTLKVQPAELEDSGVYFCASSKGPGGPTGEQFFGPGTRLTVL.

This clonotype was found many times. The chain couples TRBV9 to TRBJ2-1, with 8 bases matching TRBD1. Germline values: CDR1 SGDLS, CDR2 YYNGEE. V lost 5 bases, J lost 4 bases, and 5 bases stayed unmatched. The CDR3 is made up of 14 amino acids. The chain's CDR3 is CASSQTGGYNEQFF. CDR3 in DNA: TGTGCCAGCAGTCAAACAGGGGGGTACAATGAGCAGTTCTTC.

The chain combines TRBV10-3 with TRBJ2-2; 15 nucleotides match TRBD2. Germline values: CDR1 ENHRY, CDR2 SYGVKD. The CDR3 extends over 19 amino acids. Unmatched junction bases numbered 8, after V lost 3 bases and J lost 3 bases. The CDR3 DNA sequence: TGTGCCATCAGTGACCTAGGACTAGCGGGAGGGCGCGACACCGGGGAGCTGTTTTTT. Protein product: CAISDLGLAGGRDTGELFF.

This clonotype was detected a few times. The chain combines TRBV7-8 with TRBJ2-5, with TRBD2 as a possible D gene (6 bases). V dropped 3 bases and J dropped 2 bases, with 10 bases sitting between them. Germline lookup yields CDR1 SGHVS and CDR2 FQNEAQ. There are 14 residues in the CDR3. The CDR3 region has the DNA TGTGCCAGCAGCTTTGGACTATTTCAAGAGACCCAGTACTTC. This gives the protein CASSFGLFQETQYF.

V gene TRBV16 combines with J gene TRBJ2-1; the match to TRBD2 covers 8 bases. This CDR3 comprises 16 residues. Germline V CDR1 and CDR2: KGHSY, FQNENV. The V and J ends lost 2 bases and 4 bases, in that order; junction bases with no gene match: 7. The CDR3 coding sequence is TGTGCCAGCAGCCAAGGGTGGCGGGAGGTTTACAATGAGCAGTTCTTC. This codes for CASSQGWREVYNEQFF. The full variable domain, in which reference TRBV16 and TRBJ2-1 provide the parts outside the CDR3, is GEEVAQTPKHLVRGEGQKAKLYCAPIKGHSYVFWYQQVLKNEFKFLISFQNENVFDETGMPKERFSAKCLPNSPCSLEIQATKLEDSAVYFCASSQGWREVYNEQFFGPGTRLTVL.

There are a few counts of this clonotype. The V call is TRBV6-1, the J call TRBJ2-7, with 10 bases fitting TRBD2. This CDR3 region has 16 residues. V was clipped by 9 bases and J by 2 bases; unmatched bases: 13. Germline V gene lookup returns CDR1 MNHNS and CDR2 SASEGT. Here the CDR3 DNA reads TGTGCCAGTCCGTACCCCGGGACTAGCGAAACCTACGAGCAGTACTTC. It codes for CASPYPGTSETYEQYF.

This clonotype was counted a few times. This chain connects TRBV28 to TRBJ2-1, with D possibly TRBD1 on 6 matching bases. The CDR3 contains 11 residues. CDR1 MDHEN and CDR2 SYDVKM come from the germline V gene. Trimming took off 6 bases at V and 10 bases at J, with 10 bases between the two ends. In DNA form, the CDR3 reads TGTGCCAGCAGACAGGGTGGCGAGCAGTTCTTC. It encodes CASRQGGEQFF.

The gene calls are TRBV5-1 and TRBJ1-5, with D uncertain. The CDR3 is 14 residues long. Trimming removed 3 bases at V and 4 bases at J, with 11 bases between. CDR1 and CDR2 (germline): SGHRS, YFSETQ. The DNA for the CDR3 is TGCGCCAGCAGCTCGGGAGACGGGAATCAGCCCCAGCATTTT. Protein product: CASSSGDGNQPQHF.

The rearrangement uses TRBV5-1 and TRBJ1-2; a possible D gene is TRBD1 (6 bases). V lost 4 bases and J lost 7, with 11 bases in between. The V gene's germline CDR1 is SGHRS and CDR2 YFSETQ. This CDR3 has 12 residues. CDR3 sequence: CASSIQGIGYTF. The CDR3 region has the DNA TGCGCCAGCAGCATACAGGGTATTGGCTACACCTTC.

A few counts support this clonotype. The chain recombines TRBV5-6 with TRBJ2-1; 8 bases match TRBD2. The length of the CDR3 is 15 residues. With V trimmed by 4 bases and J by 4 bases, 7 bases remained unmatched. From germline, CDR1 is SGHDT and CDR2 YYEEEE. This CDR3 is CASSRRGGGYNEQFF. CDR3 coding DNA: TGTGCCAGCAGCCGTCGGGGCGGGGGGTACAATGAGCAGTTCTTC.

This chain connects TRBV27 to TRBJ2-4, with D perhaps assigned TRBD1 or TRBD2 (5 bases each). The CDR3 has 14 residues. Germline V gene lookup returns CDR1 MNHEY and CDR2 SMNVEV (reference sequence). V dropped 0 bases and J dropped 9 bases, with 12 bases sitting between them. CDR3 in DNA: TGTGCCAGCAGTTTATCCGGGGCGTGGATCATTCAGTACTTC. This sequence encodes CASSLSGAWIIQYF.

This clonotype occurred a few times. The chain carries TRBV5-1 and TRBJ2-7; TRBD2 might be the D (7 bases). The CDR3 consists of 17 residues. The germline V gene has CDR1 SGHRS and CDR2 YFSETQ. Trimming removed 1 base from V and 3 bases from J, with 20 bases in between. The CDR3, as DNA: TGCGCCAGCAGCTTGCAGGGGAGGGGGACTCGCGACTACGAGCAGTACTTC. It is translated as CASSLQGRGTRDYEQYF.